Listed here are 31 T cell receptor beta chains from one sample, sequenced in a study of cytomegalovirus exposure and HLA in healthy donors (dated by TCRdb to the late 2010s). Libraries were prepared through the immunoSEQ multiplex PCR assay. A mixture of 60 forward primers for TCR Vbeta segments and 13 reverse primers for TCR Jbeta segments was used in the multiplex PCR. TCRdb obtained this table from immuneACCESS and retained in-frame rearrangements with V and J assigned. These tables miss some clones; where compared with another copy, unresolved V genes account for less than half of the shortfall, and the remainder is unexplained. The sample table holds approximately 130,000 clones, of which more than 70% were seen once. The ten largest make up roughly 6.7% of the sample. Sequenced input: PBMCs. Receptors originate from a woman in her thirties in good health and CMV-seropositive.

V is TRBV18 and J is TRBJ2-5; D might be TRBD1 (6 bases). The length of the CDR3 is 15 residues. Germline V lookup: CDR1 KGHSH, CDR2 LQKENI. Between the trimmed V and J ends, which lost 3 bases and 2 bases, there was a span of 13 bases. The DNA of the CDR3 is TGTGCCAGCTCACCGAGCGGACAGTATCAAGAGACCCAGTACTTC. Residues: CASSPSGQYQETQYF.

The chain carries TRBV19 and TRBJ1-1, with D perhaps matching TRBD1 (6 bases). There are 14 residues in the CDR3. Trimming cost V 7 bases and J 0 bases, with 12 bases left between them. From germline, CDR1 is LNHDA and CDR2 SQIVND (reference sequence). CDR3 protein: CASKGEGMNTEAFF. The CDR3 DNA follows: TGTGCCAGTAAGGGGGAGGGCATGAACACTGAAGCTTTCTTT.

This clone was detected once. The chain links TRBV5-1 to TRBJ2-3; 7 nucleotides line up with TRBD1. This CDR3 has 16 amino acids. Germline loops: CDR1 SGHRS, CDR2 YFSETQ. With V trimmed by 0 bases and J by 0 bases, 4 bases remained unmatched. The CDR3 DNA reads as TGCGCCAGCAGCTTGGGCCAGGGGGTTAGCACAGATACGCAGTATTTT. As protein: CASSLGQGVSTDTQYF.

CDR3 in amino acids: CASSPGGKETQYF. CDR3 coding DNA: TGTGCCAGCAGCCCCGGGGGGAAAGAGACCCAGTACTTC. The rearrangement links TRBV5-6 to TRBJ2-5; 7 bases align to TRBD2. Per germline, CDR1 SGHDT and CDR2 YYEEEE. CDR3 length: 13 amino acids. Trimming cost V 4 bases and J 3 bases; bases outside gene matches: 3.

V usage is TRBV5-6 and J usage is TRBJ2-3; TRBD1 might be the D (6 bases). This CDR3 contains 15 residues. From germline, CDR1 is SGHDT and CDR2 YYEEEE. Trimming left V 0 bases short and J 4 bases short, with 12 bases between. The CDR3 region is CASSLAQGRPDTQYF. DNA of the CDR3: TGTGCCAGCAGCTTGGCCCAGGGGCGCCCAGATACGCAGTATTTT.

CDR3 sequence: CASSLESYGYTF. As DNA, the CDR3 is TGTGCCAGCAGTTTAGAGAGTTATGGCTACACCTTC. The chain is built from TRBV28 and TRBJ1-2; unclear D gene. The germline CDR1 and CDR2 sequences are MDHEN and SYDVKM. The CDR3 runs 12 residues. Deletions cut 2 bases from V and 5 bases from J, with 6 bases between.

The chain carries TRBV28 and TRBJ1-2, with a possible D match to TRBD1 (5 bases). Germline V gene data show CDR1 as MDHEN and CDR2 as SYDVKM. This CDR3 is built from 16 residues. Trimming shortened V by 6 bases and J by 2 bases, and 19 bases separated the two germline ends. CDR3 sequence: CASSFPAGQSNYGYTF. The CDR3 bases are TGTGCCAGCAGCTTCCCGGCGGGGCAGTCGAACTATGGCTACACCTTC.

This sequence joins TRBV29-1 and TRBJ1-1; D gene uncertain. Trimming pared 4 bases from V and 6 bases from J, leaving 15 bases between. The germline V gene encodes CDR1 SQVTM and CDR2 ANQGSEA. The CDR3 consists of 13 residues. DNA of the CDR3: TGCAGCGTTGGTCGGGTACTAAGCCCTGAAGCTTTCTTT. It encodes CSVGRVLSPEAFF.

This chain links TRBV5-1 with TRBJ1-1; D not certain. The CDR3 extends over 13 amino acids. V lost 5 bases to trimming and J lost 4 bases, with 12 bases between them. Germline CDR1 and CDR2: SGHRS and YFSETQ. In DNA, the CDR3 is TGCGCCAGCAGGCCAACAGAGGGCACTGAAGCTTTCTTT. Translation gives CASRPTEGTEAFF.

The chain employs TRBV5-1 and TRBJ2-7; D may be TRBD1 (6 bases). CDR3 length: 15 amino acids. Germline CDR1 and CDR2: SGHRS and YFSETQ. V was trimmed by 4 bases and J by 3 bases, leaving 17 bases between them. CDR3 sequence reads: CASSVAQGIDYEQYF. The CDR3 DNA reads TGCGCCAGCAGCGTAGCCCAGGGGATTGACTACGAGCAGTACTTC.

The chain combines TRBV7-8 with TRBJ2-7, with a weak D call TRBD2 (6 bases). The germline V and J ends were trimmed by 5 bases and 2 bases, with 13 bases remaining between them. The CDR3 spans 14 residues. Germline CDR1 and CDR2: SGHVS and FQNEAQ. The CDR3 sequence is CASSPGGIPYEQYF. For the CDR3, the DNA is TGTGCCAGCAGCCCCGGAGGGATCCCCTACGAGCAGTACTTC.

V and J are TRBV5-1 and TRBJ1-1; 9 bases are a match to TRBD1. Germline CDR1 is SGHRS and CDR2 is YFSETQ. Trimming cost V 2 bases and J 4 bases; bases outside gene matches: 9. The CDR3 totals 16 residues. The CDR3 here is CASSLNLGQGPTEAFF. The CDR3 DNA reads TGCGCCAGCAGCTTAAATTTGGGACAGGGTCCCACTGAAGCTTTCTTT. The full variable domain, rest sourced from reference TRBV5-1 and TRBJ1-1, is KAGVTQTPRYLIKTRGQQVTLSCSPISGHRSVSWYQQTPGQGLQFLFEYFSETQRNKGNFPGRFSGRQFSNSRSEMNVSTLELGDSALYLCASSLNLGQGPTEAFFGQGTRLTVV.

The chain couples TRBV7-9 to TRBJ1-1, with TRBD1 identical over 7 bases. Trimming at V came to 5 bases and at J to 0 bases, leaving 3 bases not matched to a gene. This CDR3 is built from 14 residues. CDR1 is SEHNR, CDR2 FQNEAQ, per germline (reference sequence). The CDR3 coding sequence is TGTGCCAGCAGCACGACAGGGATGAACACTGAAGCTTTCTTT. Protein: CASSTTGMNTEAFF.

V is TRBV23-1 and J is TRBJ2-5, with TRBD1 matching over 9 bases. Gene TRBJ2-7 matches the end of the DNA better, so the J call may be wrong. TRBV23-1 is flagged as an ORF with uncertain function. The CDR3 extends over 15 amino acids. The CDR3 DNA is TGCGCCAGCAGTCGAACACAGGGGGCCGCCTACGAGCAGTACTTC. Residues: CASSRTQGAAYEQYF.

This chain joins TRBV4-1 and TRBJ2-4; tentatively, D is TRBD1 (6 bases). The V gene lost 2 bases and the J gene lost 6 bases, with 20 bases spanning the gap. Germline loops: CDR1 MGHRA, CDR2 YSYEKL. This CDR3 contains 17 residues. The CDR3 nucleotides are TGCGCCAGCAGCCAATTCCCCCCCGCCCAGGGGATAAACATTCAGTACTTC. Its protein is CASSQFPPAQGINIQYF.

J is TRBJ2-3 and V is TRBV15; D call uncertain. This CDR3 contains 15 residues. Between the trimmed V and J ends, which lost 5 bases and 0 bases, there was a span of 12 bases. Germline CDR1 and CDR2: LNHNV and YYDKDF (reference sequence). The CDR3 is CATSGIASSTDTQYF. The DNA of the CDR3 is TGTGCCACCAGCGGTATAGCCTCGAGCACAGATACGCAGTATTTT.

The chain has TRBV5-1 and TRBJ1-2, with 7 bases lining up with TRBD1. Germline V gene data show CDR1 as SGHRS and CDR2 as YFSETQ. The CDR3 loop spans 15 amino acids. After removal of 4 bases from V and 3 bases from J, the junction contained 9 bases not matched to a gene. CDR3: CASSPGQASDYGYTF. CDR3 bases: TGCGCCAGCAGCCCTGGACAGGCTTCGGACTATGGCTACACCTTC.

This clone has just a few counts. The rearrangement links TRBV13 to TRBJ2-1; TRBD1 is a possible D gene (5 bases). With 2 bases removed from V and 7 bases from J, the gap between germline ends came to 15 bases. In germline, CDR1 is PRHDT, CDR2 FYEKMQ (reference sequence). The CDR3 is made up of 15 amino acids. The CDR3 sequence: CASSLWGGMGNEQFF. The CDR3 nucleotides read TGTGCCAGCAGCTTATGGGGCGGAATGGGGAATGAGCAGTTCTTC.

The rearrangement joins TRBV6-1 to TRBJ2-7; 10 bases line up with TRBD1. CDR1 and CDR2 (germline): MNHNS, SASEGT. Trimming took 7 bases from V and 3 from J; bases not matched to a gene: 9. This CDR3 has 15 residues. This CDR3 is CASKTDRGQFYEQYF. The CDR3 DNA reads TGTGCCAGCAAGACCGACAGGGGGCAATTCTACGAGCAGTACTTC.

The rearrangement uses TRBV12-5 and TRBJ1-1; D might be TRBD1 (6 bases). The germline CDR1 and CDR2 sequences are LGHNT and FRNRAP. V was shortened by 1 base and J by 11 bases, with 17 bases between the two germline ends. The CDR3 contains 14 residues. DNA of the CDR3: TGTGCTAGTGGTTTGGGCCCCGTGGGGGCGGATGCTTTCTTT. It translates to CASGLGPVGADAFF.

The rearrangement links TRBV27 to TRBJ2-1; 10 nucleotides agree with TRBD1. The CDR3 consists of 15 residues. Germline CDR1 and CDR2: MNHEY and SMNVEV (reference sequence). Trimming cost V 5 bases and J 7 bases; bases outside gene matches: 8. The CDR3 DNA reads TGTGCCAGCAGTCAAGAACCGGGACAGGGGAATGAGCAGTTCTTC. Amino acid sequence: CASSQEPGQGNEQFF.

This clone has just a few counts. The V gene is TRBV6-1, the J gene TRBJ2-1; 7 bases match TRBD2. Germline CDR1 is MNHNS and CDR2 is SASEGT. This CDR3 is 14 amino acids long. V shed 7 bases and J 4 bases; nucleotides not matched to a gene: 7. CDR3 loop: CASNAGLGYNEQFF. For the CDR3, the DNA is TGTGCCAGCAACGCCGGACTAGGGTACAATGAGCAGTTCTTC.

The chain links TRBV16 to TRBJ2-1, with D hard to call. The CDR3 is 14 residues long. Trimming cost V 3 bases and J 8 bases, with 14 bases left between them. Looked up from germline, CDR1 is KGHSY and CDR2 is FQNENV. The CDR3 DNA reads as TGTGCCAGCAGCCAGAGCCCTAGATCCGATGAGCAGTTCTTC. Its translation is CASSQSPRSDEQFF.

The chain combines TRBV2 with TRBJ2-4; D is ambiguous. The CDR3 runs 13 residues. The germline V gene encodes CDR1 SNHLY and CDR2 FYNNEI. Trimming removed 7 bases at V and 0 bases at J, with 7 bases between. DNA of the CDR3: TGTGCCAGCACTAATTTAGCCAAAAACATTCAGTACTTC. The encoded protein is CASTNLAKNIQYF.

The chain combines TRBV30 with TRBJ2-7; the match to TRBD2 covers 7 bases. Germline lookup yields CDR1 GTSNPN and CDR2 SVGIG (reference sequence). The CDR3 is 14 residues long. The J segment lost 0 bases and the V segment lost 1 base, leaving 3 bases of the junction unmatched. The DNA of the CDR3 is TGTGCCTGGAGTGAGCGGGGTTTCTCCTACGAGCAGTACTTC. It yields the protein CAWSERGFSYEQYF.

The V gene is TRBV5-1, the J gene TRBJ2-7; D is perhaps TRBD1 (6 bases). V was pared by 3 bases and J by 1 base, with 11 bases between. Germline V gene sequence: CDR1 SGHRS, CDR2 YFSETQ. The CDR3 contains 14 residues. The CDR3 loop reads CASSSNRESYEQYF. The CDR3 nucleotides are TGCGCCAGCAGCTCCAACAGGGAGTCCTACGAGCAGTACTTC. The variable domain in full, with the rest retrieved from reference TRBV5-1 and TRBJ2-7, is KAGVTQTPRYLIKTRGQQVTLSCSPISGHRSVSWYQQTPGQGLQFLFEYFSETQRNKGNFPGRFSGRQFSNSRSEMNVSTLELGDSALYLCASSSNRESYEQYFGPGTRLTVT.

A few counts support this clone. The CDR3, as DNA: TGCGCCAGCAGCTTGCAGTTCAACACTGAAGCTTTCTTT. This translates into CASSLQFNTEAFF. This chain joins TRBV5-1 and TRBJ1-1; D is undetermined. Germline CDR1 and CDR2: SGHRS and YFSETQ. V gave up 1 base and J gave up 2 bases, with 6 bases separating them. The CDR3 length is 13 residues.

The rearrangement joins TRBV18 to TRBJ1-2; 7 bases line up with TRBD1. V trimming: 3 bases; J trimming: 5 bases; junction bases outside the gene matches: 6. CDR1 is KGHSH and CDR2 is LQKENI in the germline V gene. The length of the CDR3 is 14 residues. CDR3 DNA: TGTGCCAGCTCACCTTCCGGGACAGATTATGGCTACACCTTC. This codes for CASSPSGTDYGYTF.

This rearrangement joins TRBV7-3 to TRBJ1-1; D not resolved. The germline CDR1 and CDR2 sequences are SGHTA and FQGTGA. The CDR3 has 13 residues. Trimming cost V 3 bases and J 1 base, with 6 bases left between them. DNA of the CDR3: TGTGCCAGCAGCTTTGGAGGGAACACTGAAGCTTTCTTT. Translated, it gives CASSFGGNTEAFF.

This chain joins TRBV5-8 and TRBJ2-1, with a possible D match to TRBD2 (6 bases). The CDR3 has 10 residues. V lost 6 bases to trimming and J lost 13 bases, with 11 bases between them. Germline-derived CDR1 and CDR2 are SGHTS and YDEGEE. The CDR3 DNA follows: TGTGCCAGCACGGGACTCTACCAGTTCTTC. This gives the protein CASTGLYQFF.

V is TRBV5-1 and J is TRBJ2-2, with a possible D match to TRBD2 (5 bases). Germline lookup yields CDR1 SGHRS and CDR2 YFSETQ. V shed 4 bases and J shed 0 bases, with 13 bases lying between them. This CDR3 is 16 amino acids long. The CDR3 protein is CASSPPTAANTGELFF. The DNA for the CDR3 is TGCGCCAGCAGCCCTCCTACAGCGGCGAACACCGGGGAGCTGTTTTTT.